This T cell receptor beta chain was identified in a study of blood T cells in healthy people across ages (dated by TCRdb to 2015 to 2017). Regarding the complete study: In model experiments, template switching captured about one uniquely barcoded TCR beta cDNA molecule for every two T cells. The study measured age-related changes in TCR beta repertoire diversity using deep sequencing normalized with unique cDNA molecular identifiers. The donors were divided into four age groups: young (average about 15 years), middle-aged (about 41), aged (approximately 62) and long-lived (82). Two additional independent replicas of 1 million unique cDNA reads from the same blood draw were analyzed for two donors (one aged 18 to 30 and one aged 80 or older).

This clonotype was detected only a few times. It lacks a known antigen. Base qualities are not recorded, but no much larger clone differs from it by a single base. The method behind the library was 5' RACE. TCRdb names Illumina HiSeq 2500 as the instrument used. A second PCR of about 6 to 11 cycles was performed with a sample-barcoded 5' primer and a J-beta primer mix. A template-switch 5' adaptor carrying 12 random nucleotides introduced a unique molecular identifier onto each TCR beta cDNA molecule. Each sample yielded at least 3 million CDR3-containing paired-end reads. First-strand cDNA was synthesized from all RNA with the Mint cDNA synthesis kit, primed by a TRBC-specific oligonucleotide. Following uracil-DNA glycosylase treatment, a first 18-cycle PCR with universal primers M1SS and BC2_uni_R was performed on all cDNA. The published analysis was carried out like this. Each sample was normalized by randomly selecting 1 million high-quality reads, each carrying a distinct molecular identifier. Instead of being binned into consensus sequences, reads with shared molecular identifiers were discarded. CDR3 identification, clonotype clustering and error correction used MiTCR with a Q25 quality threshold and the strictest error-elimination algorithm. A nonparametric unseen species model using Euler transformation provided a lower-bound estimate of total TCR beta diversity. TCRdb reworked the public reads: Q25 trimming with fastp, MiXCR clone assembly, productive beta chains retained. All rows with the same CDR3 protein become a single entry with the most common DNA and genes. The V and J calls come from TCRdb's annotation, not from the publication. The sample table lists 600,000 to 900,000 distinct CDR3 sequences, 25% to 30% of them with a count of one. About 2.9% of the sample is taken by the ten largest.

Inclusive of the bounding cysteine and phenylalanine, the CDR3 is 14 residues long. Only the CDR3 part of the read is kept: 42 bases, read in frame from the first base. CDR1 and CDR2 were assigned from the germline V gene (reference sequence) as DFQATT and SNEGSKA. Overall study results and their limits: Because the CMV infection status of the donors was unknown, age-related changes in expanded clonotypes may potentially have been confounded. Observed TCR beta diversity correlated strongly with the percentage of naive T cells measured by flow cytometry. The long-lived group showed more naive CD4+ T cells, fewer expanded clones and increased TCR diversity than the aged group, suggesting age selection. Conclusive comparison of naive and antigen-experienced compartments was prevented by the profiling of bulk unsorted PBMCs. Estimates of total diversity based on one million sequenced T cells were considered lower bounds and underestimates. As age increased, observed TCR beta diversity per million T cells dropped in a roughly linear way, and a significant reduction was already evident by age 40.

Systemically healthy Caucasian individuals from Russia, around 39 in total and aged roughly 6 to 100 years, were included as donors. Each donor gave approximately 9.3 milliliters of peripheral blood, collected into EDTA-treated Vacutainer tubes. Ficoll-Paque density-gradient centrifugation was used to isolate PBMCs, with at least 7 million per sample. Trizol reagent was used to extract total RNA from the PBMCs, yielding at least 5.5 micrograms per sample. For every donor, flow cytometry on a PBMC aliquot measured the percentage of naive CD45RAhigh/CD27high T cells. Another study also made use of these data, one on T cells of mothers and their children. Reported in the second study: Donors were nine systemically healthy Caucasian individuals: three mothers and their six children. cDNA synthesis used all of the extracted RNA, with 1.5 ug of RNA in each 15 ul reaction. Sample barcodes and 2-4 random nucleotides were added via the M1S primer in the second PCR. Each mother yielded over 9 million TCR beta CDR3 reads and each child 2.5 million to 3 million reads. TCR recombination output is similarly shaped by thymic selection in related and unrelated pairs, with a minor effect exerted by inherited differences. Normalized repertoire overlap in related mother-child pairs was always slightly higher than in unrelated mother-child pairs, but the difference was never significant. No persistent microchimeric T cell clones were detected, at a sensitivity of roughly 93 clones per million clonotypes. Deep NGS was used in the study to compare the TCR beta repertoires of mothers and children and to look for features that separate related mother-child pairs from unrelated individuals. The mean age was about 40 +/- 4 years for the mothers and approximately 11 +/- 4 years for the children. After adapter ligation with NEBNext reagents, the libraries were sequenced on Illumina HiSeq 2000 with 100+100 nt paired-end reads. To prevent cross-contamination, the mother and child libraries were prepared a month apart and were sequenced in separate runs. Each donor had between 500,000 and 2,000,000 distinct TCR beta clonotypes identified. Naive TCR beta clonotypes were estimated from low-frequency clonotypes matched to each donor's FACS-determined naive share, without sorting.

Here the chain combines TRBV20-1 and TRBJ1-2; the D gene is perhaps TRBD1, on 5 matching bases. Sequencing was done on a sample of blood. The TCR was taken from a boy younger than 18 in good health. The DNA is TGCCAGCTAGGGGCCAGGGACCAATTTTATGGCTACACCTTC. This is translated as CQLGARDQFYGYTF.